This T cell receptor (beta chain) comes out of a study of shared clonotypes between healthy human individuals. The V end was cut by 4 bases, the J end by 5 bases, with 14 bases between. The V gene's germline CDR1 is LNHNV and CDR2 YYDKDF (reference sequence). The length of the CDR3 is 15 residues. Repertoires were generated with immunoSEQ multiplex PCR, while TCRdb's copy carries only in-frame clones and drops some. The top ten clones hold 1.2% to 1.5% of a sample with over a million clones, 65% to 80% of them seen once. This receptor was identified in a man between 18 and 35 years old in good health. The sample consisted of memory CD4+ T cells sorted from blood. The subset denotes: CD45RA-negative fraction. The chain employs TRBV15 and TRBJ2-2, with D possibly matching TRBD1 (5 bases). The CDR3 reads CATSTSGKGTGELFF. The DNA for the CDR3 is TGTGCCACCAGCACATCGGGCAAGGGGACCGGGGAGCTGTTTTTT.